This T cell receptor (beta chain) was sequenced for a study of shared clonotypes between healthy human individuals. Study-wide points: Shared clonotypes: about 5.3% naive CD4, approximately 3.4% naive CD8, about 2.2% memory CD4, 0.4% to 0.5% memory CD8. In contrast to clonotypes shared by all four donors, non-shared clonotypes had lower generation probabilities.

This clone has more than one count but fewer than ten. Its matching antigen is unknown. Germline V CDR1 and CDR2: SGDLS, YYNGEE. V lost 0 bases to trimming and J lost 5 bases, with 11 bases between them. This CDR3 is 15 amino acids long. TCRdb's table, derived via immunoSEQ multiplex PCR, lists solely in-frame clones and lacks some. Among 2.3 million or so clones listed, 90% to 95% were seen once. The chain has TRBV9 and TRBJ2-2; perhaps TRBD1 as D (5 bases). Sequencing was done on a sample of naive CD4+ T cells from PBMCs. The subset: CD45RA+ positively selected. The clonotype originates from a man aged 18 to 29 in good health. Some clones in this sample may be carry-over from other donors' samples. The CDR3 DNA follows: TGTGCCAGCAGCGTAGCGACAGTCCAAACCGGGGAGCTGTTTTTT. Protein product: CASSVATVQTGELFF.